The 14 T cell receptor beta chains below come from one sample, sequenced in a study of CD8+ T cells in alopecia areata. cDNA prepared by RNA extraction and subsequent reverse transcription served as the template for sequencing. Here immunoSEQ multiplex PCR was the method, and the copy in TCRdb shows in-frame clones only, minus some. The repertoire includes 200,000 to 250,000 clones, approximately 72% of them detected once, and 0.95% to 1.5% sits in the top ten. Treatment meaning: oral pan-JAK inhibitor, 5-10 mg twice daily. The sample in question was CD4+ T cells sorted from blood, obtained between weeks 43 and 45, from a patient treated with tofacitinib. Receptor source: a human donor with alopecia areata.

The chain joins TRBV29-1 to TRBJ2-5, with 8 bases matching TRBD1. Germline V lookup: CDR1 SQVTM, CDR2 ANQGSEA. The V and J ends lost 6 bases and 5 bases, in that order; junction bases with no gene match: 8. This CDR3 contains 13 residues. CDR3 protein: CSVNRGLGETQYF. As DNA, the CDR3 is TGCAGCGTCAACAGGGGGTTGGGGGAGACCCAGTACTTC.

V usage is TRBV4-3 and J usage is TRBJ2-7, with TRBD2 matching 11 bases. The germline V gene has CDR1 LGHNA and CDR2 YSLEER. V was clipped by 6 bases and J by 2 bases; unmatched bases: 9. The CDR3 runs to 16 residues. For the CDR3, the DNA is TGCGCCAGCAGTCCGGGACTAGCGGTACATCCCTACGAGCAGTACTTC. This codes for CASSPGLAVHPYEQYF.

V gene TRBV5-8 combines with J gene TRBJ1-5; D gene unclear. This CDR3 comprises 15 residues. Germline V CDR1 and CDR2: SGHTS, YDEGEE. Deletions cut 0 bases from V and 1 base from J, with 8 bases between. The CDR3: CASSLGHTSNQPQHF. CDR3 sequence (DNA): TGTGCCAGCAGCTTGGGCCATACGAGCAATCAGCCCCAGCATTTT.

The chain is built from TRBV27 and TRBJ1-1; maybe TRBD1 (5 bases). Germline values: CDR1 MNHEY, CDR2 SMNVEV (reference sequence). Trimming stripped 4 bases from V and 9 bases from J, with 21 bases between. The CDR3 is made up of 15 amino acids. DNA for the CDR3: TGTGCCAGCAGTTACCTCCAGGGAACCGGCCTAAAAGCTTTCTTT. Residues: CASSYLQGTGLKAFF.

This clone turned up a few times. CDR3 nucleotides: TGCAGCGTTGGCGGTTCCGTAGCCAAAAACATTCAGTACTTC. Protein sequence: CSVGGSVAKNIQYF. The chain joins TRBV29-1 to TRBJ2-4; unclear D gene. The ends were cut back, 4 bases at V and 0 bases at J, with 10 bases in the middle. The CDR3 covers 14 residues. Germline assignment: CDR1 SQVTM and CDR2 ANQGSEA.

This clone appeared once. This chain links TRBV30 with TRBJ2-7, with 12 bases lining up with TRBD1. The CDR3 spans 12 residues. Germline-derived CDR1 and CDR2 are GTSNPN and SVGIG (reference sequence). Trimming removed 8 bases from V and 2 bases from J; junction bases left unmatched: 1. The CDR3 sequence is CAGTGGTYEQYF. As DNA, the CDR3 is TGTGCCGGGACAGGGGGCACCTACGAGCAGTACTTC.

This clone was found once. The rearrangement joins TRBV29-1 to TRBJ2-5, with 9 nucleotides matching TRBD2. Germline lookup yields CDR1 SQVTM and CDR2 ANQGSEA. The CDR3 is 12 amino acids. CDR3 loop: CRGGGRRETQYF. The CDR3 coding sequence is TGCCGCGGGGGGGGGCGCAGAGAGACCCAGTACTTC.

CDR3 sequence: CASTTSGADTQYF. CDR3 in DNA: TGTGCCAGCACGACGTCGGGTGCAGATACGCAGTATTTT. V usage is TRBV27 and J usage is TRBJ2-3; D gene ambiguous. V shed 7 bases and J shed 4 bases, with 12 bases lying between them. This CDR3 is built from 13 residues. The germline CDR1 and CDR2 sequences are MNHEY and SMNVEV (reference sequence).

The rearrangement links TRBV29-1 to TRBJ1-1; D gene unclear. V lost 2 bases, J lost 0 bases, and 7 bases lay in between. The CDR3 loop spans 13 amino acids. CDR1 is SQVTM, CDR2 ANQGSEA, per germline. In nucleotides, the CDR3 is TGCAGCGTTGAACTGAGATTGAACACTGAAGCTTTCTTT. Its protein is CSVELRLNTEAFF.

The chain carries TRBV30 and TRBJ1-6; D ambiguous. Germline V lookup: CDR1 GTSNPN, CDR2 SVGIG (reference sequence). V lost 3 bases to trimming and J lost 0 bases, with 15 bases between them. CDR3 length equals 17 residues. The DNA for the CDR3 is TGTGCCTGGAGGAGTAGCGGTCAGAGCTCCTATAATTCACCCCTCCACTTT. It is translated as CAWRSSGQSSYNSPLHF.

V is TRBV6-5 and J is TRBJ1-2; 7 bases map to TRBD1. Germline V gives CDR1 MNHEY, CDR2 SVGAGI. The CDR3 contains 14 residues. V lost 2 bases to trimming and J lost 4 bases; unmatched junction nucleotides: 4. The CDR3 sequence: CASSYRGQGYGYTF. The CDR3 region has the DNA TGTGCCAGCAGTTACAGGGGGCAAGGCTATGGCTACACCTTC.

The chain links TRBV30 to TRBJ1-1; tentative D call: TRBD1 (5 bases). The V end lost 0 bases, the J end lost 4 bases, and 12 bases lay between the germline ends. CDR1 is GTSNPN, CDR2 SVGIG, per germline (reference sequence). The CDR3 totals 14 residues. The CDR3 coding sequence is TGTGCCTGGAGTGTCTCAGGGTCGGGCACTGAAGCTTTCTTT. The encoded protein is CAWSVSGSGTEAFF.

The V and J genes are TRBV29-1 and TRBJ2-2; D possibly corresponds to TRBD2 (5 bases). With 6 bases removed from V and 2 bases from J, the gap between germline ends came to 10 bases. The CDR3 is made up of 13 amino acids. Germline-derived CDR1 and CDR2 are SQVTM and ANQGSEA. CDR3 nucleotides: TGCAGCGTGAGGGTTTCAAACACCGGGGAGCTGTTTTTT. It codes for CSVRVSNTGELFF.

This clone was counted once. The chain couples TRBV27 to TRBJ1-1; 9 positions agree with TRBD1. Trimming at V came to 5 bases and at J to 6 bases, leaving 7 bases not matched to a gene. Germline V CDR1 and CDR2: MNHEY, SMNVEV (reference sequence). This CDR3 spans 14 amino acids. The CDR3 DNA is TGTGCCAGCAGTCACGGACAGGGGTGGGCTGAAGCTTTCTTT. Protein: CASSHGQGWAEAFF.